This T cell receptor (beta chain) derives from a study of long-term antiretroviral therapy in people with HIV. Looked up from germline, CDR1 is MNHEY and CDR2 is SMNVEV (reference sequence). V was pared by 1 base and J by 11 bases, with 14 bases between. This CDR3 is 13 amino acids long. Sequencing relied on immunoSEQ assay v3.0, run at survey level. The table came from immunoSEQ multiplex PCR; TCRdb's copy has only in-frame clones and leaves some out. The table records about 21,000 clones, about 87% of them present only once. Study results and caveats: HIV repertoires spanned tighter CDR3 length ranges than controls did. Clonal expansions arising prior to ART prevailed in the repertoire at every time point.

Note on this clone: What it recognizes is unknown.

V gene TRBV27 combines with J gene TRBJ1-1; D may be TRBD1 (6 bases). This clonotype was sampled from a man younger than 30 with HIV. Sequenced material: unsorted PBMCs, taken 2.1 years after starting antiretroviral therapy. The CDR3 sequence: CASSLLPDRGAFF. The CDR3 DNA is TGTGCCAGCAGTTTATTACCGGACAGAGGGGCTTTCTTT.